Listed below are T cell receptor beta chains from one sample, sequenced in a study of CD8 T cells in Susac syndrome. TCRdb recomputed calls from the immunoSEQ multiplex PCR reads with MiXCR, one row per CDR3 protein. Seen here are roughly 190,000 distinct CDR3 sequences, under 97% observed once, and the top ten hold 0.09% to 0.1%. What was sequenced was CD4+ T cells from PBMCs. Receptors were obtained from a human donor with Susac syndrome. Each CDR3 is given with its conserved first and last residue. A D gene is named only where the DNA matches it firmly. Some rows mark clone size as missing; the rest say once, few, many or name a class of expanded clone.

TRBV30	TRBJ1-6	NA	14	NA	CAWLATGYNSPLHF	TGTGCCTGGCTTGCTACAGGTTATAATTCACCCCTCCACTTT
TRBV9	TRBJ1-1	TRBD1	18	NA	CASSGKTGGVFSDTEAFF	TGTGCCAGCAGCGGAAAGACAGGGGGCGTCTTTAGCGACACTGAAGCTTTCTTT
TRBV4-3	TRBJ2-6	NA	14	NA	CASSPRPGANVLTF	TGCGCCAGCAGCCCCCGACCGGGGGCCAACGTCCTGACTTTC
TRBV7-2	TRBJ1-4	TRBD1	14	NA	CASSFTGGGEKLFF	TGTGCCAGCAGCTTTACAGGGGGAGGTGAAAAACTGTTTTTT
TRBV20-1	TRBJ2-7	TRBD1	12	NA	CSASLQGEEQYF	TGCAGTGCTAGTCTACAGGGGGAAGAGCAGTACTTC
TRBV20-1	TRBJ1-4	NA	13	once	CSARGSGGEKLFF	TGCAGTGCTAGAGGCTCGGGGGGTGAAAAACTGTTTTTT
TRBV18	TRBJ1-2	NA	12	NA	CASSRPQGGYTF	TGTGCCAGCTCCCGGCCCCAGGGTGGCTACACCTTC
TRBV5-1	TRBJ2-3	TRBD1	17	NA	CASKGQGVTVHTDTQYF	TGCGCCAGCAAGGGACAGGGAGTGACAGTACACACAGATACGCAGTATTTT
TRBV5-1	TRBJ2-3	NA	17	NA	CASSLDPRRAFSDTQYF	TGCGCCAGCAGCTTGGACCCGAGAAGGGCATTCTCAGATACGCAGTATTTT
TRBV20-1	TRBJ2-1	TRBD1	13	NA	CSAADRGGNEQFF	TGCAGTGCCGCCGACAGGGGTGGCAATGAGCAGTTCTTC
TRBV7-2	TRBJ1-5	NA	16	NA	CASSLAVFDSNQPQHF	TGTGCCAGCAGCTTAGCGGTGTTTGATAGCAATCAGCCCCAGCATTTT
TRBV5-1	TRBJ2-1	NA	17	NA	CASSFFGSHSSYNEQFF	TGCGCCAGCAGCTTCTTCGGCTCACATAGCTCCTACAATGAGCAGTTCTTC
TRBV12-3/TRBV12-4	TRBJ2-3	NA	15	NA	CASSFVDSSTDTQYF	TGTGCCAGCAGTTTCGTAGACAGTAGCACAGATACGCAGTATTTT
TRBV6-5	TRBJ1-1	NA	12	NA	CASSYIGTEAFF	TGTGCCAGCAGTTACATTGGAACTGAAGCTTTCTTT
TRBV20-1	TRBJ2-3	TRBD2	15	NA	CSAGTSGVYTDTQYF	TGCAGTGCTGGGACTAGCGGGGTCTACACAGATACGCAGTATTTT
TRBV2	TRBJ2-5	NA	13	NA	CASGEQGVETQYF	TGTGCCAGCGGAGAACAGGGAGTGGAGACCCAGTACTTC
TRBV20-1	TRBJ1-5	TRBD1	13	NA	CSAGKTGDWPQHF	TGCAGTGCCGGGAAAACAGGGGATTGGCCCCAGCATTTT
TRBV29-1	TRBJ2-2	NA	16	NA	CSVGPGLSFDTGELFF	TGCAGCGTTGGTCCGGGGCTGAGTTTTGACACCGGGGAGCTGTTTTTT
TRBV15	TRBJ1-2	NA	13	NA	CATSRTDHYGYTF	TGTGCCACCAGTCGGACGGATCACTATGGCTACACCTTC
TRBV30	TRBJ1-6	TRBD1	17	NA	CAWTRQGGAVIGSPLHF	TGTGCCTGGACCAGACAGGGGGGAGCGGTTATTGGTTCACCCCTCCACTTT
TRBV30	TRBJ2-3	NA	16	NA	CAWSMPDPIGTDTQYF	TGTGCCTGGAGTATGCCTGATCCTATAGGCACAGATACGCAGTATTTT
TRBV5-1	TRBJ1-2	NA	16	NA	CASSSLGLDAGFGYTF	TGCGCCAGCAGCTCCCTAGGTCTGGACGCAGGCTTTGGCTACACCTTC
TRBV12-3/TRBV12-4	TRBJ2-7	NA	12	NA	CASRTPPGEQYF	TGTGCCAGCAGGACACCTCCCGGCGAGCAGTACTTC
TRBV20-1	TRBJ1-2	NA	13	NA	CSASVRANYGYTF	TGCAGTGCTAGTGTTAGGGCTAACTATGGCTACACCTTC
TRBV5-4	TRBJ1-1	NA	16	NA	CASSLGSRSVGTEAFF	TGTGCCAGCAGCTTGGGATCACGGTCGGTAGGGACTGAAGCTTTCTTT
TRBV30	TRBJ2-5	NA	13	once	CAWQGNTRKTQYF	TGTGCCTGGCAAGGGAACACGAGGAAGACCCAGTACTTC
TRBV5-4	TRBJ2-5	NA	14	NA	CASSLQSGQETQYF	TGTGCCAGCAGCTTACAAAGCGGTCAAGAGACCCAGTACTTC
TRBV6-5	TRBJ2-7	NA	17	once	CASSYTARDSLSYEQYF	TGTGCCAGCAGTTACACGGCCCGCGACAGCCTCTCCTACGAGCAGTACTTC
TRBV15	TRBJ1-2	NA	12	NA	CATSRDTLGYTF	TGTGCCACCAGCAGAGATACCTTAGGCTACACCTTC
TRBV25-1	TRBJ2-7	NA	17	few	CASSFGFGGQGSYEQYF	TGTGCCAGCAGTTTTGGTTTTGGGGGCCAAGGCTCCTACGAGCAGTACTTC
TRBV28	TRBJ1-2	TRBD1	15	NA	CASSLRQGGLYGYTF	TGTGCCAGCAGTTTACGGCAGGGGGGACTTTATGGCTACACCTTC
TRBV6-5	TRBJ2-1	TRBD1	14	NA	CASRPGQTYNEQFF	TGTGCCAGCAGGCCGGGACAGACATACAATGAGCAGTTCTTC
TRBV27	TRBJ2-7	NA	17	NA	CASSLSTGHLSSYEQYF	TGTGCCAGCAGTTTATCAACGGGACATCTTAGCTCCTACGAGCAGTACTTC
TRBV29-1	TRBJ2-2	NA	13	NA	CSVVGANTGELFF	TGCAGCGTTGTGGGCGCGAACACCGGGGAGCTGTTTTTT
TRBV19	TRBJ2-1	NA	15	NA	CASSPTKDGYNEQFF	TGTGCCAGTAGTCCCACCAAGGACGGCTACAATGAGCAGTTCTTC
TRBV12-3/TRBV12-4	TRBJ1-2	TRBD1	11	NA	CATRTGNGYTF	TGTGCCACCAGGACAGGGAATGGCTACACCTTC
TRBV3-1	TRBJ1-3	TRBD1	16	NA	CASSQVNRGPGNTIYF	TGTGCCAGCAGCCAAGTTAACAGGGGGCCTGGAAACACCATATATTTT
TRBV7-8	TRBJ2-7	NA	13	NA	CASSSLLSYEQYF	TGTGCCAGCAGCTCCCTTCTTTCCTACGAGCAGTACTTC
TRBV27	TRBJ2-5	TRBD2	17	NA	CASSLLGLAGDQETQYF	TGTGCCAGCAGTTTATTGGGACTAGCGGGGGACCAAGAGACCCAGTACTTC
TRBV30	TRBJ1-2	NA	13	NA	CAWSPGANYGYTF	TGTGCCTGGAGTCCAGGGGCTAACTATGGCTACACCTTC
TRBV4-1	TRBJ2-1	TRBD2	14	NA	CASSQLTSGGGRFF	TGCGCCAGCAGCCAGCTGACTAGCGGGGGGGGTAGGTTCTTC
TRBV30	TRBJ2-2	TRBD1	14	NA	CACSRTGPTGELFF	TGTGCCTGTTCTCGGACAGGGCCCACCGGGGAGCTGTTTTTT
TRBV15	TRBJ2-3	NA	16	NA	CATSRWASRGADTQYF	TGTGCCACCAGCAGGTGGGCTAGCCGGGGCGCAGATACGCAGTATTTT
TRBV7-2	TRBJ1-2	TRBD1	15	NA	CASSIKGQADYGYTF	TGTGCCAGCAGCATAAAGGGACAGGCCGACTATGGCTACACCTTC
TRBV19	TRBJ1-5	NA	13	NA	CASSIPAGQPQHF	TGTGCCAGTAGTATACCTGCAGGGCAGCCCCAGCATTTT
TRBV12-3/TRBV12-4	TRBJ1-1	TRBD1	13	NA	CASTTGTAGEAFF	TGTGCCAGCACTACCGGGACAGCCGGTGAAGCTTTCTTT
TRBV5-1	TRBJ1-4	NA	16	NA	CASSLISPGANEKLFF	TGCGCCAGCAGCTTGATTTCCCCGGGAGCTAATGAAAAACTGTTTTTT
TRBV4-2	TRBJ2-1	TRBD2	15	NA	CASSQENGGASEQFF	TGTGCCAGCAGCCAAGAGAACGGGGGGGCCTCTGAGCAGTTCTTC
TRBV25-1	TRBJ2-2	NA	16	NA	CASSEPGRGNTGELFF	TGTGCCAGCAGTGAACCGGGACGGGGTAACACCGGGGAGCTGTTTTTT
TRBV12-3/TRBV12-4	TRBJ2-4	NA	13	NA	CASSPGTKNIQYF	TGTGCCAGCAGTCCTGGGACTAAAAACATTCAGTACTTC
TRBV7-9	TRBJ2-3	TRBD1	15	NA	CASSLQGAGTDTQYF	TGTGCCAGCAGCCTACAGGGGGCGGGCACAGATACGCAGTATTTT
TRBV4-2	TRBJ2-3	TRBD1	16	NA	CASSQGDRGLRDTQYF	TGTGCCAGCAGCCAAGGGGACAGGGGGCTTCGAGATACGCAGTATTTT
TRBV2	TRBJ2-5	NA	12	NA	CASIRLQETQYF	TGTGCCAGCATCCGGTTACAAGAGACCCAGTACTTC
TRBV15	TRBJ2-7	NA	14	NA	CATSRGGGYYEQYF	TGTGCCACCAGCAGAGGGGGGGGCTATTACGAGCAGTACTTC